This T cell receptor (beta chain) was sequenced for a study of T-cell reconstitution after alpha-beta-depleted transplantation in children. Study results and limitations: Several hundred expanded graft clones reportedly supplied alpha-beta T cells about two months after transplant.

Molecular barcoding with unique molecular identifiers was used for the TCRbeta library. In TCRdb, the PCR reads were re-called with MiXCR into one record per CDR3 protein. The sample has around 450,000 distinct CDR3 sequences; 10% to 13% are singletons. The CDR3 runs 14 residues. In germline, CDR1 is DFQATT, CDR2 SNEGSKA (reference sequence). After removal of 5 bases from V and 0 bases from J, the junction contained 6 bases not matched to a gene. This clonotype appeared many times. Antigen specificity is unknown. This TCR was sampled from a child younger than 10 with inherited bone marrow failure, due to receive a stem cell transplant. The rearrangement links TRBV20-1 to TRBJ2-7; 8 bases align to TRBD2. This sample comprised PBMCs, obtained before TCRalphabeta/CD19-depleted stem cell transplant. CDR3 DNA sequence: TGCAGTGCTGGTTCGGGGGGGGACTCCTACGAGCAGTACTTC. Its translation is CSAGSGGDSYEQYF.